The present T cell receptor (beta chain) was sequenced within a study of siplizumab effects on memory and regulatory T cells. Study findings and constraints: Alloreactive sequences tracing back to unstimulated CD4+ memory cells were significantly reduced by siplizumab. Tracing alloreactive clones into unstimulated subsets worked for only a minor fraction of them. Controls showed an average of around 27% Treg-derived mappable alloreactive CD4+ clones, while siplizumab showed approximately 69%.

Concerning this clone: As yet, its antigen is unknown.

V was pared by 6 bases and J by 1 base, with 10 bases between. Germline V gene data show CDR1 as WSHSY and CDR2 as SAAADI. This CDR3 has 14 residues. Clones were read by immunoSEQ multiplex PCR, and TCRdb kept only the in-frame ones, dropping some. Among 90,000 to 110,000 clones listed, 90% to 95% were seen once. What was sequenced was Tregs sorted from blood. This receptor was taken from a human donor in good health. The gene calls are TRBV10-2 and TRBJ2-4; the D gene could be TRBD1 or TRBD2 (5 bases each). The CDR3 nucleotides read TGCGCCAGCAGCCACCGGGGCGCCAAAAACATTCAGTACTTC. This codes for CASSHRGAKNIQYF.